The next 17 T cell receptor beta chains were all read from a single sample in a study of CD8+ T cells in alopecia areata. Treatment in this sample: oral pan-JAK inhibitor, 5-10 mg twice daily. TCR sequencing used cDNA made by reverse transcription of extracted RNA. Sequencing used immunoSEQ multiplex PCR; TCRdb keeps in-frame clones, though not all of them. The sample consists of 150,000 or so clones, roughly two thirds of them appearing once. Sequences were derived from CD4+ T cells sorted from blood, sampled at week 4, from a patient treated with tofacitinib. Every receptor here comes from a human donor with alopecia areata.

This chain connects TRBV23-1 to TRBJ1-2; D remains ambiguous. TRBV23-1 counts as an open reading frame of uncertain function. This CDR3 is built from 15 residues. Trimming pared 0 bases from V and 4 bases from J, leaving 12 bases between. For the CDR3, the DNA is TGCGCCAGCAGTCAATCGAAGGCAGCCACCTATGGCTACACCTTC. The encoded protein is CASSQSKAATYGYTF.

As regards this clone: The same CDR3 arises from other DNA sequences in this sample as well. The genes are TRBV29-1 and TRBJ1-5; D possibly corresponds to TRBD1 (5 bases). V was clipped by 1 base and J by 7 bases, with 11 bases between them. This CDR3 has 13 amino acids. In germline, CDR1 is SQVTM, CDR2 ANQGSEA. In DNA, the CDR3 is TGCAGCGTTGAAGGGCAGGGAGGACAGCCCCAGCATTTT. As protein: CSVEGQGGQPQHF.

The CDR3 DNA sequence: TGCAGCGTTGTAATAGGGCGCGGTTTCGGCACTGAAGCTTTCTTT. This gives the protein CSVVIGRGFGTEAFF. The rearrangement joins TRBV29-1 to TRBJ1-1; no reliable D call. The CDR3 spans 15 residues. V lost 4 bases and J lost 4, with 19 bases in between. The germline CDR1 and CDR2 sequences are SQVTM and ANQGSEA.

This clone was seen once. The chain combines TRBV9 with TRBJ2-5; D is unclear. The ends were cut back, 0 bases at V and 5 bases at J, with 11 bases in the middle. The CDR3 totals 14 residues. Germline V gene sequence: CDR1 SGDLS, CDR2 YYNGEE. The CDR3: CASSVGSLGETQYF. CDR3 DNA sequence: TGTGCCAGCAGCGTAGGAAGTTTGGGGGAGACCCAGTACTTC.

V is TRBV5-6 and J is TRBJ2-5; D perhaps matches TRBD1 (6 bases). CDR3 size: 13 residues. The V end lost 1 base, the J end lost 5 bases, and 9 bases lay between the germline ends. Germline V gene lookup returns CDR1 SGHDT and CDR2 YYEEEE. CDR3 in DNA: TGTGCCAGCAGCTTGCAGGGGCTGGAGACCCAGTACTTC. The encoded protein is CASSLQGLETQYF.

The V call is TRBV7-2, the J call TRBJ1-5, with 10 bases identical to TRBD1. The CDR3 has 15 residues. V lost 6 bases and J lost 5; bases outside the gene matches: 7. CDR1 and CDR2 from the germline V gene are SGHTA and FQGNSA. The CDR3 loop is CASRLGQGGHQPQHF. The CDR3 nucleotides read TGTGCCAGCAGACTCGGACAGGGGGGTCATCAGCCCCAGCATTTT.

The genes are TRBV18 and TRBJ1-5; a weak D match, TRBD1 (6 bases). The CDR3 loop spans 14 amino acids. Germline lookup yields CDR1 KGHSH and CDR2 LQKENI. Trimming pared 2 bases from V and 7 bases from J, leaving 12 bases between. The CDR3 spells CASSPIGGGQPQHF. CDR3 nucleotide sequence: TGTGCCAGCTCACCAATCGGGGGCGGACAGCCCCAGCATTTT. Full variable domain (outside the CDR3, taken from reference TRBV18 and TRBJ1-5): NAGVMQNPRHLVRRRGQEARLRCSPMKGHSHVYWYRQLPEEGLKFMVYLQKENIIDESGMPKERFSAEFPKEGPSILRIQQVVRGDSAAYFCASSPIGGGQPQHFGDGTRLSIL.

The rearrangement links TRBV29-1 to TRBJ1-5; D ambiguous. In germline, CDR1 is SQVTM, CDR2 ANQGSEA. The length of the CDR3 is 14 residues. The V gene lost 4 bases and the J gene lost 2 bases, with 12 bases spanning the gap. CDR3 coding DNA: TGCAGCGTTGGGAGCTCGGACGGCAATCAGCCCCAGCATTTT. It is translated as CSVGSSDGNQPQHF.

DNA of the CDR3: TGTGCCAGCAGCTCGGGACCGTCGACCTACAATGAGCAGTTCTTC. Encoded protein: CASSSGPSTYNEQFF. The gene calls are TRBV7-2 and TRBJ2-1, with D perhaps assigned TRBD1 or TRBD2 (5 bases each). Trimming left V 4 bases short and J 2 bases short, with 12 bases between. The CDR3 is 15 residues long. Per germline, CDR1 SGHTA and CDR2 FQGNSA.

The chain is built from TRBV4-1 and TRBJ2-7, with unresolved D. This CDR3 spans 15 amino acids. With 0 bases removed from V and 1 base from J, the gap between germline ends came to 10 bases. CDR1 and CDR2 (germline): MGHRA, YSYEKL. CDR3 bases: TGCGCCAGCAGCCAAGATCGGGCAGGATCCTACGAGCAGTACTTC. This gives the protein CASSQDRAGSYEQYF.

The chain combines TRBV15 with TRBJ2-7; D possibly corresponds to TRBD1 (6 bases). Trimming took off 3 bases at V and 1 base at J, with 10 bases between the two ends. CDR3 length: 14 residues. Germline CDR1 LNHNV, CDR2 YYDKDF (reference sequence). The CDR3 reads CATSRTGTSYEQYF. CDR3 DNA sequence: TGTGCCACCAGCAGGACAGGTACTTCCTACGAGCAGTACTTC.

This clone turned up a few times. The J gene is TRBJ1-2, the V gene TRBV5-6, with a tentative D call TRBD1 (6 bases). The germline V and J ends were trimmed by 4 bases and 8 bases, with 12 bases remaining between them. CDR1 and CDR2 (germline): SGHDT, YYEEEE. The CDR3 length is 12 residues. The CDR3 DNA is TGTGCCAGCAGCCTCTCGACAGGCGGCTACACCTTC. Its translation: CASSLSTGGYTF.

A few counts support this clone. V usage is TRBV18 and J usage is TRBJ2-5; the D gene is possibly TRBD1 (6 bases). This CDR3 is 14 amino acids long. The V gene's germline CDR1 is KGHSH and CDR2 LQKENI. V was shortened by 0 bases and J by 7 bases, with 12 bases between the two germline ends. CDR3 amino acids: CASSPPTGTGTQYF. In DNA form, the CDR3 reads TGTGCCAGCTCACCACCTACAGGGACGGGGACCCAGTACTTC.

V is TRBV30 and J is TRBJ2-4; D unresolved. V was clipped by 0 bases and J by 0 bases, with 9 bases between them. Germline values: CDR1 GTSNPN, CDR2 SVGIG (reference sequence). The CDR3 has 15 residues. In nucleotides, the CDR3 is TGTGCCTGGAGTGTACCGGAGCTAGCCAAAAACATTCAGTACTTC. It codes for CAWSVPELAKNIQYF.

This chain connects TRBV28 to TRBJ1-6, with TRBD1 identical over 8 bases. Germline V gene data show CDR1 as MDHEN and CDR2 as SYDVKM. CDR3 length: 12 residues. Trimming removed 8 bases from V and 9 bases from J; junction bases left unmatched: 3. The DNA of the CDR3 is TGTGCCAGCGACAGGGGCGTTTCACCCCTCCACTTT. This codes for CASDRGVSPLHF.

This clone was seen just once. V is TRBV5-6 and J is TRBJ2-1; D gene ambiguous. The CDR3 consists of 14 residues. Germline V CDR1 and CDR2: SGHDT, YYEEEE. Trimming removed 9 bases from V and 7 bases from J, with 20 bases in between. The CDR3 is CATSNRALRNEQFF. DNA for the CDR3: TGTGCCACCTCTAATCGGGCACTAAGGAATGAGCAGTTCTTC.

V usage is TRBV29-1 and J usage is TRBJ1-2; D ambiguous. From germline, CDR1 is SQVTM and CDR2 ANQGSEA. CDR3 length: 12 amino acids. The V gene lost 0 bases and the J gene lost 5 bases, with 7 bases spanning the gap. CDR3 coding DNA: TGCAGCGTTGAAGATCGGCTATATGGCTACACCTTC. It translates to CSVEDRLYGYTF.